This is a list of T cell receptor beta chains from one sample in a study of T cell responses to AZD1222 COVID-19 vaccine. Assay: immunoSEQ multiplex PCR; the TCRdb copy retains only in-frame clones and omits some. The sample has fewer than 130,000 clones, about 88% seen once. The specimen was peripheral blood, collected on day 0 of AZD1222 vaccination. These receptors all stem from an adult in good health. Both conserved end residues are part of each CDR3. Fields, in order: D gene, V gene, J gene, CDR3 protein. D genes are given only for firm matches.

D: .
V: TRBV4-1
J: TRBJ1-5
CDR3: CASSQDPNSNQPQHF

D: .
V: TRBV6-1
J: TRBJ1-1
CDR3: CASSDTRGYTEAFF

D: .
V: TRBV6-6
J: TRBJ1-2
CDR3: CASSYSAAVDYGYTF

D: .
V: TRBV29-1
J: TRBJ1-4
CDR3: CSVRHLATNEKLFF

D: .
V: TRBV21-1
J: TRBJ1-1
CDR3: CASSKARRQGNTEAFF

D: .
V: TRBV29-1
J: TRBJ1-2
CDR3: CSVGQGVYGYTF

D: .
V: TRBV6-5
J: TRBJ2-3
CDR3: CATISGARMTDTQYF

D: .
V: TRBV5-4
J: TRBJ2-3
CDR3: CASTRGHLTDTQYF

D: .
V: TRBV12-3/TRBV12-4
J: TRBJ1-2
CDR3: CASNHRRLGGYTF

D: .
V: TRBV29-1
J: TRBJ1-2
CDR3: CSVARGEFYGYTF

D: .
V: TRBV30
J: TRBJ2-1
CDR3: CAWSVWGEEQFF

D: TRBD1
V: TRBV6-6
J: TRBJ2-4
CDR3: CASSLQARTGGKNIQYF

D: .
V: TRBV6-1
J: TRBJ2-1
CDR3: CASSEYYLGNEQFF

D: .
V: TRBV14
J: TRBJ2-2
CDR3: CASSQDLAGRTGELFF

D: .
V: TRBV19
J: TRBJ2-1
CDR3: CATRDGYNEQFF

D: .
V: TRBV7-2
J: TRBJ2-7
CDR3: CASSRGVISSYEQYF

D: TRBD1
V: TRBV5-6
J: TRBJ1-6
CDR3: CASSPRAYPGQNNSPLHF

D: .
V: TRBV7-9
J: TRBJ1-2
CDR3: CASSLATRNYGYTF

D: .
V: TRBV29-1
J: TRBJ1-2
CDR3: CSVEAGGGYTF

D: TRBD1
V: TRBV2
J: TRBJ1-2
CDR3: CASSAGGNYGYTF

D: TRBD2
V: TRBV7-9
J: TRBJ2-1
CDR3: CASSPLAGGVSHEQFF

D: .
V: TRBV19
J: TRBJ1-1
CDR3: CASRGSSENTEAFF

D: .
V: TRBV2
J: TRBJ1-3
CDR3: CASSASRGSSGNTIYF

D: .
V: TRBV23-1
J: TRBJ1-5
CDR3: CASSYPGSAGWQPQHF

D: .
V: TRBV3-1/TRBV3-2
J: TRBJ1-1
CDR3: CASSQVLGTEAFF

D: .
V: TRBV6-1
J: TRBJ2-7
CDR3: CASSEDSPNSYEQYF

D: TRBD1
V: TRBV30
J: TRBJ1-1
CDR3: CAWDRGASEAFF

D: TRBD2
V: TRBV7-8
J: TRBJ2-5
CDR3: CASSWLAGGQETQYF

D: .
V: TRBV9
J: TRBJ2-5
CDR3: CASSVSGSGRKTQYF

D: .
V: TRBV29-1
J: TRBJ1-1
CDR3: CSVEGGVLMNTEAFF

D: .
V: TRBV2
J: TRBJ2-4
CDR3: CASSEGWFGNIQYF

D: .
V: TRBV7-8
J: TRBJ1-2
CDR3: CASSLDWDLGGYTF

D: .
V: TRBV27
J: TRBJ1-3
CDR3: CASKDVGGHKGRNTIYF

D: TRBD1
V: TRBV29-1
J: TRBJ1-2
CDR3: CSALGTGAYGYTF

D: .
V: TRBV21-1
J: TRBJ2-1
CDR3: CASSKVDRTTRIDNEQFF

D: TRBD1
V: TRBV18
J: TRBJ1-2
CDR3: CASSPLNRGDGYTF

D: TRBD1
V: TRBV6-5
J: TRBJ1-4
CDR3: CASSYSGQGKRKLFF

D: .
V: TRBV4-2
J: TRBJ1-1
CDR3: CASTNRAMNTEAFF

D: TRBD1
V: TRBV11-2
J: TRBJ1-6
CDR3: CASSAPGQTNSPLHF

D: .
V: TRBV7-9
J: TRBJ1-5
CDR3: CASSPGGRWNQPQHF

D: TRBD1
V: TRBV6-2/TRBV6-3
J: TRBJ2-7
CDR3: CASSYSSSGTVIYEQYF

D: TRBD1
V: TRBV29-1
J: TRBJ1-2
CDR3: CSVEDLRRGDGYTF

D: .
V: TRBV5-1
J: TRBJ1-2
CDR3: CASSLESGGVYGYTF

D: .
V: TRBV2
J: TRBJ1-5
CDR3: CASHPGLSNQPQHF

D: .
V: TRBV5-1
J: TRBJ1-1
CDR3: CASSPGTGFRSEAFF

D: TRBD2
V: TRBV27
J: TRBJ2-2
CDR3: CATRTSGSPGELFF